These 16 T cell receptor beta chains originate from one sample sequenced in a study of T cell repertoires in cytomegalovirus infection. TCRdb independently ran MiXCR on the reads; one entry per CDR3 protein. The table has fewer than 200,000 distinct CDR3 sequences, around 20% seen once. The sample taken for sequencing was PBMCs. Source of these receptors: a human donor in good health (CMV status not recorded). Some clones in this sample may be carry-over from other donors' samples.

The chain combines TRBV7-2 with TRBJ2-7; 10 positions agree with TRBD2. Germline CDR1 SGHTA, CDR2 FQGNSA. This CDR3 is 16 amino acids long. Unmatched junction bases numbered 11, after V lost 5 bases and J lost 4 bases. The CDR3 region has the DNA TGTGCCAGCAGCCCTATGGAAAGCGGGAGGGTGTACGAGCAGTACTTC. Translating it yields CASSPMESGRVYEQYF.

Only a few counts were recorded for this clonotype. The J gene is TRBJ1-5, the V gene TRBV20-1; D not certain. Between the trimmed V and J ends, which lost 2 bases and 7 bases, there was a span of 12 bases. This CDR3 has 13 amino acids. Germline values: CDR1 DFQATT, CDR2 SNEGSKA (reference sequence). CDR3 in amino acids: CSARNGLDQPQHF. CDR3 bases: TGCAGTGCTAGAAACGGGCTCGACCAGCCCCAGCATTTT.

This clonotype occurred a few times. The V gene is TRBV28, the J gene TRBJ2-1; D tentatively reads TRBD1 or TRBD2 (5 bases each). The CDR3 extends over 11 amino acids. Germline assignment: CDR1 MDHEN and CDR2 SYDVKM. The germline V and J ends were trimmed by 8 bases and 8 bases, with 10 bases remaining between them. The CDR3, as DNA: TGTGCCAGCTCCGGGGCCTATGAGCAGTTCTTC. Its protein is CASSGAYEQFF. Based on the CDR3 plus reference TRBV28 and TRBJ2-1, the full variable domain is DVKVTQSSRYLVKRTGEKVFLECVQDMDHENMFWYRQDPGLGLRLIYFSYDVKMKEKGDIPEGYSVSREKKERFSLILESASTNQTSMYLCASSGAYEQFFGPGTRLTVL.

V and J are TRBV7-6 and TRBJ2-5; D may be TRBD1 (6 bases). From germline, CDR1 is SGHVS and CDR2 FNYEAQ. The germline V and J ends were trimmed by 8 bases and 3 bases, with 16 bases remaining between them. The CDR3 extends over 14 amino acids. CDR3 protein: CASVRTGMEETQYF. Here the CDR3 DNA reads TGTGCCAGCGTCCGCACAGGGATGGAAGAGACCCAGTACTTC.

The gene calls are TRBV6-2 or TRBV6-3 and TRBJ2-5; 11 bases match TRBD2. The CDR3 has 15 amino acids. Germline CDR1 reads MNHEY; CDR2 reads SVGEGT. Germline trimming cut 6 bases from V and 4 bases from J; bases unmatched to any gene: 7. CDR3 nucleotide sequence: TGTGCCAGCAGGCGACTAGCGGGATCCCGAGAGACCCAGTACTTC. Encoded protein: CASRRLAGSRETQYF.

The chain carries TRBV7-9 and TRBJ2-2; D is possibly TRBD2 (6 bases). The CDR3 extends over 16 amino acids. Germline CDR1 and CDR2: SEHNR and FQNEAQ (reference sequence). V dropped 0 bases and J dropped 4 bases, with 12 bases sitting between them. CDR3 nucleotides: TGTGCCAGCAGCTTAGCTTTGGGACTGGCCACCGGGGAGCTGTTTTTT. Its protein is CASSLALGLATGELFF.

There are a few counts of this clonotype. The chain carries TRBV6-1 and TRBJ1-1, with D maybe TRBD1 (6 bases). V dropped 7 bases and J dropped 6 bases, with 15 bases sitting between them. The CDR3 contains 13 residues. Germline V CDR1 and CDR2: MNHNS, SASEGT. CDR3 loop: CASNRESDAEAFF. The DNA of the CDR3 is TGTGCCAGCAACAGGGAATCCGACGCTGAAGCTTTCTTT.

The chain employs TRBV7-2 and TRBJ1-1, with 7 nucleotides matching TRBD1. V shed 1 base, J shed 4 bases, and the junction held 6 bases outside the gene matches. Germline CDR1 SGHTA, CDR2 FQGNSA. The CDR3 sequence is 15 residues long. The CDR3 region is CASSLVKGAATEAFF. The CDR3 coding sequence is TGTGCCAGCAGCTTAGTAAAGGGGGCAGCCACTGAAGCTTTCTTT.

This clonotype occurred many times. The chain links TRBV5-1 to TRBJ2-3; no clear D. The CDR3 runs 15 residues. Deletions cut 1 base from V and 0 bases from J, with 9 bases between. Germline V lookup: CDR1 SGHRS, CDR2 YFSETQ. The CDR3 DNA reads as TGCGCCAGCAGCTTGATAGGGCCTAGCACAGATACGCAGTATTTT. This translates into CASSLIGPSTDTQYF.

This chain connects TRBV5-1 to TRBJ1-1, with D unresolved. The germline CDR1 and CDR2 sequences are SGHRS and YFSETQ. V was shortened by 4 bases and J by 3 bases, with 10 bases between the two germline ends. The CDR3 is made up of 13 amino acids. The CDR3 region has the DNA TGCGCCAGCAGCGCCGTGGTAGACACTGAAGCTTTCTTT. The encoded protein is CASSAVVDTEAFF.

This chain uses TRBV12-3 or TRBV12-4 with TRBJ2-1; D may match TRBD1 or TRBD2 (5 bases each). The V end was cut by 2 bases, the J end by 7 bases, with 15 bases between. This CDR3 has 15 amino acids. The CDR3 protein is CASSLIRGPTNEQFF. CDR3 nucleotides: TGTGCCAGCAGTTTAATTAGGGGACCAACTAATGAGCAGTTCTTC.

This clonotype was counted a few times. This rearrangement joins TRBV30 to TRBJ1-5; D is unclear. Germline V lookup: CDR1 GTSNPN, CDR2 SVGIG (reference sequence). CDR3 length: 14 residues. V lost 2 bases and J lost 1, with 9 bases in between. CDR3 DNA: TGTGCCTGGAGTCCCCACGGGAGCAATCAGCCCCAGCATTTT. Residues: CAWSPHGSNQPQHF.

The chain employs TRBV5-6 and TRBJ2-4; D is ambiguous. The germline CDR1 and CDR2 sequences are SGHDT and YYEEEE. Trimming shortened V by 0 bases and J by 0 bases, and 13 bases separated the two germline ends. The CDR3 runs 17 residues. The CDR3 reads CASSLEPGRPAKNIQYF. CDR3 DNA: TGTGCCAGCAGCTTGGAGCCAGGACGTCCAGCCAAAAACATTCAGTACTTC.

At least ten counts were recorded for this clonotype. This chain joins TRBV19 and TRBJ2-7, with 9 bases fitting TRBD1. Unmatched junction bases numbered 9, after V lost 3 bases and J lost 9 bases. Germline CDR1 is LNHDA and CDR2 is SQIVND (reference sequence). This CDR3 spans 14 amino acids. The CDR3 DNA sequence: TGTGCCAGTAGTATCGGGGGGACAGGGAAACGGCAGTACTTC. Protein product: CASSIGGTGKRQYF.

This clonotype was found a few times. The J gene is TRBJ1-2, the V gene TRBV29-1; 7 bases match TRBD1. V lost 6 bases, J lost 4 bases, and 8 bases stayed unmatched. The CDR3 is made up of 13 amino acids. CDR1 and CDR2 from the germline V gene are SQVTM and ANQGSEA. The CDR3 reads CSVGQRQSYGYTF. The DNA for the CDR3 is TGCAGCGTGGGACAGCGACAAAGCTATGGCTACACCTTC.

This clonotype was seen many times. The V gene is TRBV7-9, the J gene TRBJ2-3; the D is unclear. Trimming pared 4 bases from V and 0 bases from J, leaving 11 bases between. CDR3 length: 15 residues. Germline V gene data show CDR1 as SEHNR and CDR2 as FQNEAQ (reference sequence). CDR3 bases: TGTGCCAGCAGCTCAGACGGATCTAGCACAGATACGCAGTATTTT. This sequence encodes CASSSDGSSTDTQYF.